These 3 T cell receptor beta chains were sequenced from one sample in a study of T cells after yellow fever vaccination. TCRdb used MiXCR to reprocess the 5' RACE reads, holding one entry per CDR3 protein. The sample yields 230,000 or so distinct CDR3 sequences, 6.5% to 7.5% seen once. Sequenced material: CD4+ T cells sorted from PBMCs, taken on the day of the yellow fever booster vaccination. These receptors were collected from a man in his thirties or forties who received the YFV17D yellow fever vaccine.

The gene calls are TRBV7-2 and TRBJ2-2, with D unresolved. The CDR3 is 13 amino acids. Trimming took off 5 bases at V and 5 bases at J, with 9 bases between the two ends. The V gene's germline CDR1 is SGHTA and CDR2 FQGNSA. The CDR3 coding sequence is TGTGCCAGCAGCACCCGGCAGACCGGGGAGCTGTTTTTT. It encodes CASSTRQTGELFF.

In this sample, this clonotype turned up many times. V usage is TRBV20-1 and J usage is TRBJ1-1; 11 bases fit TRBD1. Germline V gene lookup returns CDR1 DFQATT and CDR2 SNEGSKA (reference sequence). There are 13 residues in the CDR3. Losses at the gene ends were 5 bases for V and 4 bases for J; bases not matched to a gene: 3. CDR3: CSAPGTGGTEAFF. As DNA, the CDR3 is TGCAGTGCTCCCGGGACAGGGGGCACTGAAGCTTTCTTT.

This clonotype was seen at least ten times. DNA for the CDR3: TGTGCCGCCACTCATGCGAGCAATGAGCAGTTCTTC. Its protein product is CAATHASNEQFF. The rearrangement links TRBV7-9 to TRBJ2-1; no clear D gene. Germline loops: CDR1 SEHNR, CDR2 FQNEAQ (reference sequence). The CDR3 is 12 amino acids. V lost 11 bases and J 6 bases, leaving 14 bases between the germline ends. The full variable domain, completed using reference TRBV7-9 and TRBJ2-1, is DTGVSQNPRHKITKRGQNVTFRCDPISEHNRLYWYRQTLGQGPEFLTYFQNEAQLEKSRLLSDRFSAERPKGSFSTLEIQRTEQGDSAMYLCAATHASNEQFFGPGTRLTVL.